The 22 T cell receptor beta chains below all came from one sample that was sequenced in a study of T cell clusters in autoimmune cytopenias. TRB was amplified by touch-down multiplex PCR, primer pools A and B combined. TCRdb reprocessed the multiplex PCR reads and reports one entry per CDR3 protein, with no DNA. Recorded for this sample: more than 6,500 distinct CDR3 sequences. TRB was amplified from approximately 230 ng of peripheral blood genomic DNA per sample. Sample: peripheral blood. These receptor sequences come from a human donor with an autoimmune cytopenia or autoimmune hepatitis (not recorded which).

By frequency, this clonotype registers medium-sized. This sequence joins TRBV18 and TRBJ2-1; with no DNA, the TCRdb D assignment of TRBD2 cannot be verified. The CDR3 loop spans 14 amino acids. Germline CDR1 KGHSH, CDR2 LQKENI. CDR3 amino acids: CASSPLAGVNGQFF.

This chain connects TRBV20-1 to TRBJ2-4; TCRdb's D call, TRBD2, is unchecked because there is no DNA. Looked up from germline, CDR1 is DFQATT and CDR2 is SNEGSKA (reference sequence). The CDR3 has 14 residues. The CDR3 sequence is CSALRETAKNIQYF.

Its frequency marks this clonotype as medium-sized. The chain recombines TRBV6-5 with TRBJ1-2. From germline, CDR1 is MNHEY and CDR2 SVGAGI. The CDR3 spans 11 residues. The CDR3: CASSIGNGYTF.

The V and J genes are TRBV12-3 or TRBV12-4 and TRBJ1-3. The CDR3 totals 14 residues. This CDR3 reads CASRNFATQNTIYF.

The chain couples TRBV19 to TRBJ1-2; the TCRdb call, TRBD1, lacks DNA for checking. The CDR3 consists of 13 residues. Per the germline V gene, CDR1 is LNHDA and CDR2 is SQIVND (reference sequence). The CDR3 here is CASPQGASYGYTF.

The CDR3 protein is CASSSTGVGYTF. The gene calls are TRBV12-3 or TRBV12-4 and TRBJ1-2; TCRdb designates TRBD1, a call that cannot be tested without DNA. The CDR3 loop spans 12 amino acids.

J is TRBJ2-5 and V is TRBV20-1; no DNA is available, so the TRBD1 call from TCRdb remains unchecked. CDR3 size: 12 residues. CDR1 is DFQATT, CDR2 SNEGSKA, per germline (reference sequence). The chain's CDR3 is CSALPTGWTQYF.

The chain couples TRBV6-2 or TRBV6-3 to TRBJ1-1. Per germline, CDR1 MNHEY and CDR2 SVGEGT. This CDR3 has 16 residues. The CDR3 loop is CASSPIDYGGGTEAFF.

This clonotype is identified as medium-sized from frequency. The V call is TRBV18, the J call TRBJ2-2; without DNA, the TCRdb call of TRBD2 cannot be checked. The CDR3 has 15 amino acids. The germline V gene has CDR1 KGHSH and CDR2 LQKENI. CDR3 protein: CASSDLAGGDGELFF.

The genes are TRBV6-2 or TRBV6-3 and TRBJ2-2; TCRdb outputs TRBD2, but without DNA this stays unchecked. The CDR3 totals 15 residues. Germline CDR1 MNHEY, CDR2 SVGEGT. CDR3 in amino acids: CASTTSGGIVGELFF.

By frequency, this clonotype is medium-sized. CDR3 sequence reads: CASSGHRSPLHF. The V gene is TRBV6-5, the J gene TRBJ1-6; absent DNA, TCRdb's TRBD1 call cannot be checked. In germline, CDR1 is MNHEY, CDR2 SVGAGI. This CDR3 has 12 amino acids.

The CDR3 loop reads CASSLVSGGRRPPSTDTQYF. The genes are TRBV5-1 and TRBJ2-3; as DNA is missing, the TRBD1 call by TCRdb cannot be tested. The germline CDR1 and CDR2 sequences are SGHRS and YFSETQ. The length of the CDR3 is 20 residues.

The CDR3 is CASSTDRVDTEAFF. The chain uses TRBV18 and TRBJ1-1; TCRdb picks TRBD1, but there is no DNA to check that call. Per the germline V gene, CDR1 is KGHSH and CDR2 is LQKENI. The CDR3 spans 14 residues.

Frequency places this clonotype as medium-sized. The chain recombines TRBV15 with TRBJ2-3; TCRdb's assignment of TRBD1 cannot be checked, as there is no DNA. The CDR3 consists of 14 residues. In germline, CDR1 is LNHNV, CDR2 YYDKDF (reference sequence). The CDR3 is CATSRGQVPDTQYF.

The chain links TRBV6-2 or TRBV6-3 to TRBJ2-1; TCRdb's D call, TRBD2, is unchecked because there is no DNA. Per the germline V gene, CDR1 is MNHEY and CDR2 is SVGEGT. The CDR3 is 14 amino acids. CDR3 loop: CASSGPGLDGEQFF.

This chain uses TRBV19 with TRBJ2-4; TCRdb lists TRBD2, though no DNA is available to test this call. The V gene's germline CDR1 is LNHDA and CDR2 SQIVND (reference sequence). The CDR3 runs to 19 residues. The CDR3 spells CASRSEEGVGGLAKNIQYF.

In terms of frequency, this clonotype is medium-sized. This chain connects TRBV6-5 to TRBJ2-7; TCRdb's D gene call, TRBD2, goes unchecked for lack of DNA. This CDR3 spans 16 amino acids. From germline, CDR1 is MNHEY and CDR2 SVGAGI. The CDR3 spells CASRNYGTSETYEQYF.

The chain couples TRBV7-2 to TRBJ2-7; TCRdb proposes TRBD1, but this gene call is untestable without DNA. CDR3 length: 12 amino acids. Germline V gives CDR1 SGHTA, CDR2 FQGNSA. Here the CDR3 reads CASSVTGDEQYF.

The chain combines TRBV20-1 with TRBJ1-1; TCRdb selects TRBD1, and the lack of DNA leaves this call unchecked. Germline V lookup: CDR1 DFQATT, CDR2 SNEGSKA (reference sequence). CDR3 length: 16 residues. The CDR3 here is CSARDLGQERNTEAFF.

This sequence joins TRBV5-1 and TRBJ2-7; as DNA is missing, the TRBD2 call by TCRdb cannot be tested. Germline-derived CDR1 and CDR2 are SGHRS and YFSETQ. The CDR3 spans 16 residues. The CDR3 is CASSSQTSGRSYEQYF. Combining the CDR3 with reference TRBV5-1 and TRBJ2-7 gives the whole variable domain KAGVTQTPRYLIKTRGQQVTLSCSPISGHRSVSWYQQTPGQGLQFLFEYFSETQRNKGNFPGRFSGRQFSNSRSEMNVSTLELGDSALYLCASSSQTSGRSYEQYFGPGTRLTVT.

According to its frequency, this clonotype is medium-sized. The chain's CDR3 is CASSRLGGSFYNEQFF. The J gene is TRBJ2-1, the V gene TRBV7-9. Germline CDR1 is SEHNR and CDR2 is FQNEAQ (reference sequence). CDR3 length equals 16 residues.

By frequency, this clonotype registers medium-sized. The chain is built from TRBV19 and TRBJ2-1; TCRdb lists TRBD1, though no DNA is available to test this call. CDR3 length: 15 residues. The germline V gene encodes CDR1 LNHDA and CDR2 SQIVND (reference sequence). CDR3 amino acids: CASSLFREVYNEQFF.